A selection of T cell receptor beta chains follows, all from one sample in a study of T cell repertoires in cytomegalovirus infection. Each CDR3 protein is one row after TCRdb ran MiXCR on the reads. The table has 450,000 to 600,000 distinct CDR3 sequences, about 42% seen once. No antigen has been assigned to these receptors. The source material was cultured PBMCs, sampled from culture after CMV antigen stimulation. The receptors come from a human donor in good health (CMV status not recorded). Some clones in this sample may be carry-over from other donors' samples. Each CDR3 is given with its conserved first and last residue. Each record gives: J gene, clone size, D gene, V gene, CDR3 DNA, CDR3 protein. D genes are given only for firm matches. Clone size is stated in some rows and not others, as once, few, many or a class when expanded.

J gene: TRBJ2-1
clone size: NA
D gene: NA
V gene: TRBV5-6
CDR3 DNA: TGTGCCAGCAGCTCGAGTCCGACAGTATACAATGAGCAGTTCTTC
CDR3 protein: CASSSSPTVYNEQFF

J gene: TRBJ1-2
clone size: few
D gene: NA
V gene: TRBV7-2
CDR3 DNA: TGTGCCAGCAGCTTAGTTCAGGGGTCGGGCTACACCTTC
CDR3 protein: CASSLVQGSGYTF

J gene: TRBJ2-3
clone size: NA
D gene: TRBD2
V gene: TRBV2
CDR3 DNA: TGTGCCAGCAGAGTAGCGGGGGGGGCCACAGATACGCAGTATTTT
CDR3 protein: CASRVAGGATDTQYF

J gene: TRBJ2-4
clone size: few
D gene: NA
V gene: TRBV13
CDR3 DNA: TGTGCCAGCAGCTTATATCCTAGCGATGGCAAAAACATTCAGTACTTC
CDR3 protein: CASSLYPSDGKNIQYF

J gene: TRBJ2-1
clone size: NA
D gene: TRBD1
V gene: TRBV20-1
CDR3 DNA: TGCAGTGCCCCGCCTAGGACAGGGGGTTTTGAGCAGTTCTTC
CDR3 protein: CSAPPRTGGFEQFF

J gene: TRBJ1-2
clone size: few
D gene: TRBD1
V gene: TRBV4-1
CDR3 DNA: TGCGCCAGCAGCCAAGACGTCGGACAGGGAGCGTATGGCTACACCTTC
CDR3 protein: CASSQDVGQGAYGYTF

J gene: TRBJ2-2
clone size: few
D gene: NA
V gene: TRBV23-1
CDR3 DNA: TGCGCCAGCAGTCAATCGAGTTGCCAGGACCCGAACACCGGGGAGCTGTTTTTT
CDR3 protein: CASSQSSCQDPNTGELFF

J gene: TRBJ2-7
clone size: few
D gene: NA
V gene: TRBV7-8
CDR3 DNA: TGTGCCAGCAGCTTAGTAGGGCGGGACAGCTCTTATGGAGAGCAGTACTTC
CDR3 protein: CASSLVGRDSSYGEQYF

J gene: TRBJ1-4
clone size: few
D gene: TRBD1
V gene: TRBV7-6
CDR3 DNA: TGTGCCAGCAGTTGGTCCGGGACAGGACACGATGCAACTAATGAAAAACTGTTTTTT
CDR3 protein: CASSWSGTGHDATNEKLFF

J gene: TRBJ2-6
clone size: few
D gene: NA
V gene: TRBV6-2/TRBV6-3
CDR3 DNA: TGTGCCAGCAGCTCGCTTTGGGACTCCACCCTCTCTGGGGCCAACGTCCTGACTTTC
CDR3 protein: CASSSLWDSTLSGANVLTF

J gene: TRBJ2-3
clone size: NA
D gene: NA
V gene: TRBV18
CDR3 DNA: TGTGCCAGCTCACCAGGTCGGGAGAGGGGGACCGATACGCAGTATTTT
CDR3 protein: CASSPGRERGTDTQYF

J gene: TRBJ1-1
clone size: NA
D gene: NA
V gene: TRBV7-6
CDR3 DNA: TGTGCCAGCAGCCGTAGGGGGGGTAGGGACACTGAAGCTTTCTTT
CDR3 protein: CASSRRGGRDTEAFF

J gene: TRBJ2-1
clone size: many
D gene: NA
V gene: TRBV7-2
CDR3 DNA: TGTGCCAGCAGCCCTCCAGGTGTCAGGTTTGATGAGCAGTTCTTC
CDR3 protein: CASSPPGVRFDEQFF

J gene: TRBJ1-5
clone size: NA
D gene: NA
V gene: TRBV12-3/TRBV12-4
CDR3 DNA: TGTGCCAGCAGTTTAGCGCTAGTGGGAGTGCAGCCCCAGCATTTT
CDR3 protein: CASSLALVGVQPQHF

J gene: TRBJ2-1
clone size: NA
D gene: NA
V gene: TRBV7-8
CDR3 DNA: TGTGCCAGCAGCCCCACCCCCTACAATGAGCAGTTCTTC
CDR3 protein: CASSPTPYNEQFF

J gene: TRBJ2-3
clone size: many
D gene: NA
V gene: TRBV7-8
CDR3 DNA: TGTGCCAGCAGCTTCCGGCGGGACCTCACAGATACGCAGTATTTT
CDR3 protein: CASSFRRDLTDTQYF

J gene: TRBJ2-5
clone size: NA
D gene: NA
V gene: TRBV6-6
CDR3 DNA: TGTGCCAGCAGCCCTGGCAGGGTAAAGTACCAAGAGACCCAGTACTTC
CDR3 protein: CASSPGRVKYQETQYF

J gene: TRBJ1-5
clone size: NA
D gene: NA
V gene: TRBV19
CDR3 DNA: TGTGCCAGTAGTATAGCTTGGAGTAGGGATCAGCCCCAGCATTTT
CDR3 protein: CASSIAWSRDQPQHF

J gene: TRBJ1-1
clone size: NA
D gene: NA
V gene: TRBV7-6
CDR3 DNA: TGTGCCAGCAGCGCGCAACAGGGCGCCGTGAACACTGAAGCTTTCTTT
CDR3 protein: CASSAQQGAVNTEAFF

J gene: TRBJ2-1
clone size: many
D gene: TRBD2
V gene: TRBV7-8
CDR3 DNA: TGTGCCAGCAGCTATCCTGGACTAGCGGGGTACAATGAGCAGTTCTTC
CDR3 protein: CASSYPGLAGYNEQFF

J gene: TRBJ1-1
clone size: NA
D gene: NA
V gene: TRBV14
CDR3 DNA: TGTGCCAGCAGCCACGAGGACGCCACTGAAGCTTTCTTT
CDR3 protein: CASSHEDATEAFF

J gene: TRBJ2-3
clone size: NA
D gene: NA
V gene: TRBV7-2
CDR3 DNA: TGTGCCAGCAGCGTAGTCAGCGGGCTAGCGACAGATACGCAGTATTTT
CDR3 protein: CASSVVSGLATDTQYF

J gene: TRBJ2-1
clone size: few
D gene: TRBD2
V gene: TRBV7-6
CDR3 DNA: TGTGCCAGCAGCCGGGGACTAGCGGGATATCAGTTCTTC
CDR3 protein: CASSRGLAGYQFF

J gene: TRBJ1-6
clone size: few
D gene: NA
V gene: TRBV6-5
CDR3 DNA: TGTGCCAGCAGTCGAGGGGGTCAGCATTCACCCCTCCACTTT
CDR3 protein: CASSRGGQHSPLHF

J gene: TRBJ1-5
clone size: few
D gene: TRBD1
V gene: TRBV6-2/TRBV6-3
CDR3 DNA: TGTGCCAGCAGTTCCGCCCTACAGGGGACGGGCAATCAGCCCCAGCATTTT
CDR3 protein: CASSSALQGTGNQPQHF

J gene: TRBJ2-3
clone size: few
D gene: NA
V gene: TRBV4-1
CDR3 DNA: TGCGCCAGCAGCCAAGATATGAGAAGCGGAAGCACAGATACGCAGTATTTT
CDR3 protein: CASSQDMRSGSTDTQYF

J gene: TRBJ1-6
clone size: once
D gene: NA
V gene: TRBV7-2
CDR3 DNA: TGTGCCAGCAGCTTGCCCCCGGGGCCCCTCCACTTT
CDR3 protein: CASSLPPGPLHF

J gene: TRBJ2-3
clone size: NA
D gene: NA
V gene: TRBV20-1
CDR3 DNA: TGCAGTCCAACGGAAGGATTGCAGGGCACAGATACGCAGTATTTT
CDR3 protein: CSPTEGLQGTDTQYF

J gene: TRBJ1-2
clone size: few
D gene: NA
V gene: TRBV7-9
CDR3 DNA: TGTGCCAGCAGCTTATCAGGGATTGACGGCTACACCTTC
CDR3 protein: CASSLSGIDGYTF

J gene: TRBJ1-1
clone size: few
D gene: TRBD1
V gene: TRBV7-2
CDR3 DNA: TGTGCCAGCAGCTTCCGACAGGGAAAGGTAGCTTTCTTT
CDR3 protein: CASSFRQGKVAFF

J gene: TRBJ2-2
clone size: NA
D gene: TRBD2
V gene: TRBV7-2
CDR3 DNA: TGTGCCAGCAGGCCCGGGGGGATCGCGGGGGAGCTGTTTTTT
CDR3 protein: CASRPGGIAGELFF

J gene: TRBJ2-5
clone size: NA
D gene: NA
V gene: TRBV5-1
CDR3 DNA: TGCGCCAGCAGCTTGCTAGCGCAGTACCAAGAGACCCAGTACTTC
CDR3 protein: CASSLLAQYQETQYF

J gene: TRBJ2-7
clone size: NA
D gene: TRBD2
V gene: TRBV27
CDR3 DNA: TGTGCCAGCACCCAAGCGGGATCCTACGAGCAGTACTTC
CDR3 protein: CASTQAGSYEQYF

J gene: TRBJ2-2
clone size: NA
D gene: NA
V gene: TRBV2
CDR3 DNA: TGTGCCAGCAGTGAACGGCTAGACACCGGGGAGCTGTTTTTT
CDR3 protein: CASSERLDTGELFF

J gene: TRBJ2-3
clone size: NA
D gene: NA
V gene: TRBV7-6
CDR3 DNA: TGTGCCAGCAGCTTAGGGGCACTGCCGCAGTATTTT
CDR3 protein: CASSLGALPQYF

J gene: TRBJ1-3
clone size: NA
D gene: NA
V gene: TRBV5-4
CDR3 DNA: TGTGCCAGCAGCTTGGACGGAACTGGAAACACCATATATTTT
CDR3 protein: CASSLDGTGNTIYF

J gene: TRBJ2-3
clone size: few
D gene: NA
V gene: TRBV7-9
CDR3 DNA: TGTGCCAGCAGCTACCCCGGAGGGGGAGATACGCAGTATTTT
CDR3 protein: CASSYPGGGDTQYF

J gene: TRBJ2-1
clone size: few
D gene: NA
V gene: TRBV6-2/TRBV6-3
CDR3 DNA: TGTGCCAGCAGTTCACAGGGCAGGAATGAGCAGTTCTTC
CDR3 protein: CASSSQGRNEQFF